This T cell receptor (beta chain) was retrieved from a study of OX40 agonist ivuxolimab in advanced cancers. Measured with immunoSEQ multiplex PCR; TCRdb has only the in-frame clones, and not every one. This table has several thousand clones, around 91% appearing once. Regarding the study as a whole: No antigen was identified for the clonally expanded peripheral T cells. The CD4+ and CD8+ T cells in the blood had expanded clonally by week 6 at 0.1 to 3.0 mg/kg.

The CDR3 is 16 residues long. Trimming took off 5 bases at V and 4 bases at J, with 20 bases between the two ends. Germline CDR1 reads MNHEY; CDR2 reads SMNVEV (reference sequence). Patients were ruled out by autoimmune disease history or systemic immunosuppression. Note on this clone: Its antigen is not known.

The specimen was CD4+ or CD8+ T cells sorted from blood, collected in a trial of the OX40 agonist ivuxolimab. This TCR came from an adult with an advanced solid tumor such as melanoma, head and neck, liver or kidney cancer. The V gene is TRBV27, the J gene TRBJ1-2, with D maybe TRBD1 (5 bases). CDR3 DNA sequence: TGTGCCAGCAGTCTAGCCCCTTCGACAGCGAGCTATGGCTACACCTTC. Translating it yields CASSLAPSTASYGYTF.